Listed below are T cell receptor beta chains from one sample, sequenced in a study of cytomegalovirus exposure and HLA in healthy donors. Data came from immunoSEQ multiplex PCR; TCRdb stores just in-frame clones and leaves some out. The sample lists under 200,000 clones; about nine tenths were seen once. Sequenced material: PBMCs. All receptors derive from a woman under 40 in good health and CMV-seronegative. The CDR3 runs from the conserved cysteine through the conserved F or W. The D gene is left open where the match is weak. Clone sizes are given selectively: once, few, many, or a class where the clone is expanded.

CASSGSVSNQPQHF	TGTGCCAGCAGTGGTTCAGTAAGCAATCAGCCCCAGCATTTT	TRBV2	TRBJ1-5	-	-
CASSAGTGPTYEQYF	TGTGCCAGCAGCGCCGGGACAGGCCCGACCTACGAGCAGTACTTC	TRBV4-2	TRBJ2-7	few	TRBD1
CASSSESNTIYF	TGTGCCAGCAGCTCTGAGTCGAACACCATATATTTT	TRBV5-8	TRBJ1-3	-	-
CASSLQAGELGTQYF	TGTGCCAGCAGCTTGCAAGCGGGGGAGCTCGGGACCCAGTACTTC	TRBV11-3	TRBJ2-5	-	TRBD2
CASSQDRDLPTEAFF	TGCGCCAGCAGCCAAGATCGGGACCTCCCAACTGAAGCTTTCTTT	TRBV4-3	TRBJ1-1	-	-
CASSLSQDRLLEKLFF	TGTGCCAGCAGTTTGTCTCAGGACAGGCTTTTAGAAAAACTGTTTTTT	TRBV27	TRBJ1-4	-	TRBD1
CASSLGSGNTEAFF	TGTGCCAGCAGCTTAGGTTCGGGGAACACTGAAGCTTTCTTT	TRBV11-2	TRBJ1-1	-	-
CASRGAHNSPLHF	TGTGCCAGCAGGGGGGCGCACAATTCACCCCTCCACTTT	TRBV27	TRBJ1-6	-	-
CASSPNDRGTEAFF	TGCGCCAGCAGCCCTAACGACAGGGGCACTGAAGCTTTCTTT	TRBV5-1	TRBJ1-1	once	TRBD1
CASSLQGAGGANVLTF	TGTGCCAGCAGCTTGCAGGGGGCGGGAGGGGCCAACGTCCTGACTTTC	TRBV7-9	TRBJ2-6	-	TRBD1
CASSEALWGQYF	TGTGCCAGCAGTGAAGCGCTTTGGGGGCAGTACTTC	TRBV2	TRBJ2-7	-	-
CASRRLAGVQLAKNIQYF	TGTGCCAGCCGCCGACTAGCGGGAGTACAACTAGCCAAAAACATTCAGTACTTC	TRBV27	TRBJ2-4	-	TRBD2
CASSYPLAWMDTQYF	TGTGCCAGCAGTTACCCTCTAGCGTGGATGGATACGCAGTATTTT	TRBV6-5	TRBJ2-3	-	-
CASSPPGTRETQYF	TGTGCCAGCAGCCCCCCGGGAACGCGAGAGACCCAGTACTTC	TRBV7-2	TRBJ2-5	-	-
CASSSTTGELFF	TGTGCCAGCAGCTCAACAACCGGGGAGCTGTTTTTT	TRBV6-5	TRBJ2-2	-	-
CASRPSTGSTEAFF	TGTGCCAGCAGACCCAGCACCGGATCCACTGAAGCTTTCTTT	TRBV27	TRBJ1-1	-	-
CAWSADSPYNEQFF	TGTGCCTGGAGCGCCGACAGCCCCTACAATGAGCAGTTCTTC	TRBV30	TRBJ2-1	-	-
CASSFGPPSGNTIYF	TGTGCCAGCAGCTTTGGACCACCCTCGGGAAACACCATATATTTT	TRBV7-9	TRBJ1-3	once	-
CASSSDRIATNEKLFF	TGTGCCAGCAGTTCCGACAGGATTGCAACTAATGAAAAACTGTTTTTT	TRBV2	TRBJ1-4	-	-
CASSHLAGGLKETQYF	TGTGCCAGCAGCCATCTAGCGGGAGGGTTAAAAGAGACCCAGTACTTC	TRBV7-2	TRBJ2-5	many	TRBD2
CASSKDRVSNQPQHF	TGTGCCAGCAGCAAGGACAGGGTAAGCAATCAGCCCCAGCATTTT	TRBV5-6	TRBJ1-5	-	TRBD1
CASRLQGSTEAFF	TGTGCCAGCAGGTTACAGGGGAGCACTGAAGCTTTCTTT	TRBV7-2	TRBJ1-1	-	TRBD1
CASSQLLYNEQFF	TGTGCCAGCAGCCAGTTACTTTACAATGAGCAGTTCTTC	TRBV14	TRBJ2-1	many	-
CASSLDPGAYEQYF	TGTGCCAGCAGCTTAGATCCCGGTGCCTACGAGCAGTACTTC	TRBV11-2	TRBJ2-7	-	-
CASNEGTGANVLTF	TGTGCCAGCAATGAGGGCACTGGGGCCAACGTCCTGACTTTC	TRBV2	TRBJ2-6	-	-
CASSSTSGFSSEQFF	TGTGCCAGCAGTTCAACTAGCGGGTTCTCGAGTGAGCAGTTCTTC	TRBV7-3	TRBJ2-1	once	TRBD2
CATSRGGPEAQPQHF	TGTGCCACCAGCAGAGGGGGACCCGAGGCTCAGCCCCAGCATTTT	TRBV15	TRBJ1-5	few	-
CASSQDRRRGAFF	TGCGCCAGCAGCCAAGACAGGAGGAGAGGAGCTTTCTTT	TRBV4-1	TRBJ1-1	-	-